This TCR beta chain was documented in a study of T cells in localized non-small cell lung cancer. Study findings and constraints: Higher blood T cell density went with longer overall survival.

Assay: immunoSEQ multiplex PCR; the TCRdb copy retains only in-frame clones and omits some. The sample includes around 43,000 clones, approximately 86% of them seen just once. About this clone: No antigen is known for it.

This CDR3 has 14 amino acids. Germline loops: CDR1 SGHNT, CDR2 YYREEE (reference sequence). J lost 5 bases, V lost 2 bases, and 4 bases had no gene match. The chain links TRBV5-4 to TRBJ1-2; 9 nucleotides match TRBD1. Material: peripheral blood, obtained before any cancer treatment. The source is a man aged 18-55 years with stage I lung adenocarcinoma. CDR3 nucleotides: TGTGCCAGCAGCTTAAGAGACAGGGGGTATGGCTACACCTTC. Its translation is CASSLRDRGYGYTF.